A selection of T cell receptor beta chains follows, all from one sample in a study of neurological immune-mediated disorders. A single record per CDR3 protein comes from TCRdb applying MiXCR to the 5' RACE reads. The sample yields around 66,000 distinct CDR3 sequences, around 5% seen once. Sequencing was carried out using PBMCs. The receptors stem from a woman aged 30 to 39 with multiple sclerosis. Both conserved end residues are part of each CDR3. Fields, in order: J gene, V gene, clone size, D gene, CDR3 DNA, CDR3 protein. A D gene is named only where the DNA matches it firmly. Expanded clones are given a class, and other clones once, few, many or no size at all.

>TRBJ2-6|TRBV5-5|many|NA
TGTGCCAGCAGCTTGGTGGCAGCCTCTGGGGCCAACGTCCTGACTTTC
CASSLVAASGANVLTF
>TRBJ2-3|TRBV5-1|many|TRBD2
TGCGCCAGCAGTAGCGGGGTGCTCACAGATACGCAGTATTTT
CASSSGVLTDTQYF
>TRBJ1-2|TRBV29-1|many|NA
TGCAGCGTTGACGGGATACAGCATGGCTACACCTTC
CSVDGIQHGYTF
>TRBJ1-6|TRBV20-1|many|NA
TGCAGTGCTAGAGATCGGGGGCAGACCTATAATTCACCCCTCAACTTT
CSARDRGQTYNSPLNF
>TRBJ1-4|TRBV15|many|NA
TGTGCCACCAGCGGACGGCAGGGGAATGAAAAACTGTTTTTT
CATSGRQGNEKLFF
>TRBJ1-4|TRBV7-8|many|NA
TGTGCCAGCAGCTTAGGTCCGGTGGCGGCAACTAATGAAAAACTGTTTTTT
CASSLGPVAATNEKLFF
>TRBJ2-1|TRBV5-1|many|TRBD2
TGCGCCAGCAGCTTGCGGGGGGATGAGCAGTTCTTC
CASSLRGDEQFF
>TRBJ2-4|TRBV10-1|many|NA
TGCGCCAGCAGTGAGAACAGCCTAGGAGCCAAAAACATTCAGTACTTC
CASSENSLGAKNIQYF
>TRBJ1-1|TRBV10-1|NA|NA
TGCGCCAGCAGTGAGGCGAGGGACAATGAAGCTTTCTTT
CASSEARDNEAFF
>TRBJ2-7|TRBV12-3/TRBV12-4|many|TRBD2
TGTGCCAGCAGTCTGGGGGGGTCGATGGGCGAGCAGTACTTC
CASSLGGSMGEQYF
>TRBJ2-7|TRBV10-3|many|NA
TGTGCCATCAGTTATTCGGACAGGACTAATTCCTACGAGCAGTACTTC
CAISYSDRTNSYEQYF
>TRBJ1-2|TRBV6-1|NA|TRBD1
TGTGCCACCGGGACAGATCTTAACTATGGCTACACCTTC
CATGTDLNYGYTF
>TRBJ1-1|TRBV6-5|few|NA
TGTGCCAGCACCTCCCCCACAGGGAACACTGAAGCTTTCTTT
CASTSPTGNTEAFF
>TRBJ2-1|TRBV18|few|NA
TGTGCCAGCTCACCTTTCTGGGACAATGAGCAGTTCTTC
CASSPFWDNEQFF
>TRBJ2-3|TRBV12-3/TRBV12-4|many|TRBD2
TGTGCCAGCCGCACCTTAGCGGGGGGCAACACAGATACGCAGTATTTT
CASRTLAGGNTDTQYF
>TRBJ2-7|TRBV3-1|NA|TRBD2
TGTGCCAGCAGTACCGGGACTAGCACGAAGGAGCAGTACTTC
CASSTGTSTKEQYF
>TRBJ2-7|TRBV28|many|NA
TGTGCCAGTTTTGACAGTACCTACGAGCAGTACTTC
CASFDSTYEQYF
>TRBJ1-5|TRBV20-1|many|TRBD1
TGCAGTGCTAGTCCGTCACAGGGACAGCCCCAGAATTTT
CSASPSQGQPQNF
>TRBJ2-1|TRBV6-5|many|NA
TGTGCCAGCAGTTACCCAGCTGATCCGACCCGGTCTAAGCAGTTCTTC
CASSYPADPTRSKQFF
>TRBJ1-1|TRBV10-3|many|NA
TGTGCCATCAGTGACTCTAGGGAGGGGCCTCTGAACACTGAAGCTTTCTTT
CAISDSREGPLNTEAFF
>TRBJ2-2|TRBV7-7|many|TRBD2
TGTGCTAGCAGCTTACAGGCTAGCGGATGGAACACCGGGGAGCTGTTTTTT
CASSLQASGWNTGELFF
>TRBJ1-6|TRBV2|many|NA
TGTGCCAGCAGTGATAGCAGGGCCCAAGGTTCACCCCTCCACTTT
CASSDSRAQGSPLHF
>TRBJ2-1|TRBV20-1|NA|TRBD2
TGCAGTGCTAGGGTAGCGGGGGGAACCTCCTACAATGAGCAGTTCTTC
CSARVAGGTSYNEQFF
>TRBJ2-1|TRBV9|many|NA
TGTGCCAGCAGCGTAGGGGGGGCTGTCCACAATGAGCAGTTCTTC
CASSVGGAVHNEQFF
>TRBJ2-1|TRBV9|many|NA
TGTGCCAGCAGCGTAGCCCTTGAGAATGAGCAGTTCTTC
CASSVALENEQFF
>TRBJ2-2|TRBV20-1|NA|TRBD2
TGCAGTGCTAGGGGAATTAGCGGGGACTTAACCGGGGAGCTGTTTTTT
CSARGISGDLTGELFF
>TRBJ2-5|TRBV18|many|NA
TGTGCCAGCTCACCAGGGCAAGAGACCCAGTACTTC
CASSPGQETQYF
>TRBJ1-2|TRBV20-1|many|NA
TGCAGTGCTAATGCCGTCGATGGCTACACCTTC
CSANAVDGYTF
>TRBJ2-2|TRBV2|many|NA
TGTGCCAGCAGTTGGAACTGGAACACCGGGGAGCTGTTTTTT
CASSWNWNTGELFF
>TRBJ1-5|TRBV20-1|many|NA
TGCAGTGCCGCGGATCCGGCTACCAATCAGCCCCAGCATTTT
CSAADPATNQPQHF
>TRBJ2-2|TRBV5-1|many|NA
TGCGCCAGCAGCTTGGGGGGACCCGACACCGGGGAGCTGTTTTTT
CASSLGGPDTGELFF
>TRBJ1-3|TRBV12-3/TRBV12-4|NA|NA
TGTGCCAGCAGTTTACGGTACTCTGGAAACACCATATATTTT
CASSLRYSGNTIYF
>TRBJ2-1|TRBV5-1|many|NA
TGCGCCAGCAGCTTGGCCGAGGGGGGGATATACAATGAGCAGTTCTTC
CASSLAEGGIYNEQFF
>TRBJ1-2|TRBV7-9|many|NA
TGTGCCAGCAGCGCACCGGGTCCCAACTATGGCTACACCTTC
CASSAPGPNYGYTF
>TRBJ1-2|TRBV12-3/TRBV12-4|many|TRBD1
TGTGCCAGCAGTTTGGGACAGGTCATCGACTACACCTTC
CASSLGQVIDYTF
>TRBJ2-7|TRBV6-5|many|NA
TGTGCCAGCAGTCACGGGACGGATCCCTACGAGCAGTACTTC
CASSHGTDPYEQYF
>TRBJ2-3|TRBV18|many|TRBD2
TGTGCCAGCTCACCAAGCCTCGGACTAGCCTCGGATACGCAGTATTTT
CASSPSLGLASDTQYF
>TRBJ2-7|TRBV4-2|few|TRBD1
TGTGCCAGCAGCCAAGCGGGGACAGCCGCCTACGAGCAGTACTTC
CASSQAGTAAYEQYF
>TRBJ2-7|TRBV6-1|NA|TRBD1
TGTGCCAGCAGTGAATGGACAGGGAATGGCGAGCAGTACTTC
CASSEWTGNGEQYF
>TRBJ2-5|TRBV4-2|many|NA
TGTGCCAGCAGCCAAGAGGTCATCAGGGGCCAAGAGACCCAGTACTTC
CASSQEVIRGQETQYF
>TRBJ1-6|TRBV4-1|NA|NA
TGCGCCAGCAGCCAAGATCCTAGGGATTCACCCCTCAACTTT
CASSQDPRDSPLNF
>TRBJ1-4|TRBV10-3|many|NA
TGTGCCATTCGACCGGACTTATCAAGTGAAAAACTGTTTTTT
CAIRPDLSSEKLFF
>TRBJ1-3|TRBV20-1|many|NA
TGCAGTGCTAGAGACAGCATAAACACCATATATTTT
CSARDSINTIYF
>TRBJ2-1|TRBV5-1|many|NA
TGCGCCAGCAGCCTGGGACCCCAGGTTGAGCAGTTCTTC
CASSLGPQVEQFF
>TRBJ1-4|TRBV7-2|NA|NA
TGTGCCAGCAGGCGGGGACCGCTAAATGAAAAACTGTTTTTT
CASRRGPLNEKLFF